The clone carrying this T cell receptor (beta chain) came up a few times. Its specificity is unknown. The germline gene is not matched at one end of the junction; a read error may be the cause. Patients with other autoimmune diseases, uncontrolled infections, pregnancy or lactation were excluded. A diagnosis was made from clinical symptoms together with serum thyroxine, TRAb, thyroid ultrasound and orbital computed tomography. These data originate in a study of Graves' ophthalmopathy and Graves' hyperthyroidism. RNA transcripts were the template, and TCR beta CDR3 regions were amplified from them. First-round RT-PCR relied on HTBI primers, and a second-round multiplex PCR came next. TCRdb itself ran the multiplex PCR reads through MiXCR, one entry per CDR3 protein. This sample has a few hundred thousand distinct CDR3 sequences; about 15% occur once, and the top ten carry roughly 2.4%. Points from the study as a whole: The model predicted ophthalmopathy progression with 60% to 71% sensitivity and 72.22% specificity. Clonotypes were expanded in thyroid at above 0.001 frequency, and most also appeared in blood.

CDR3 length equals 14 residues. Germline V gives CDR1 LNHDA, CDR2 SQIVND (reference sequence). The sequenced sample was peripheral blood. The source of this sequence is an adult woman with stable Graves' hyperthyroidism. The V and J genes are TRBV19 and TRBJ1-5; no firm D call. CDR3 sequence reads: CASSRQSSNQPRHF. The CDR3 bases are TGTGCCAGTAGTAGGCAGAGCTCCAATCAGCCCCGGCATTTT.